The clone carrying this T cell receptor (beta chain) has a handful of counts. Time point given: pre-sensitization, week 0. Treatment given: therapeutic diphenylcyclopropenone sensitization with weekly scalp DPC. Trimming shortened V by 7 bases and J by 0 bases, and 16 bases separated the two germline ends. The CDR3 spans 15 residues. Germline CDR1 reads SGHAT; CDR2 reads FQNNGV. The data stem from a study of human T cells and chemical hapten exposure. TCRdb used MiXCR to reprocess the RACE reads, holding one entry per CDR3 protein. The sample contains 65,000 to 70,000 distinct CDR3 sequences, over 9.5% of which appear only once.

The TCR comes from a woman aged 45-65 years with alopecia areata. Some clones in this sample may be carry-over from other donors' samples. The sample in question was whole blood, obtained in connection with sensitization to the hapten diphenylcyclopropenone (DPC). This rearrangement joins TRBV11-2 to TRBJ2-7; TRBD2 is a possible D gene (5 bases). CDR3 sequence (DNA): TGTGCCAGCACCAAGGTAGCGTTAAGCTCCTACGAGCAGTACTTC. It translates to CASTKVALSSYEQYF.